This record concerns one T cell receptor (beta chain) sequence. What it binds is unknown. This entry belongs to a study of cytomegalovirus exposure and HLA in healthy donors. The junction had 10 bases not matched to a gene; V was cut back by 4 bases and J by 3 bases. Germline assignment: CDR1 SGHNT and CDR2 YYREEE (reference sequence). This CDR3 contains 16 residues. General observations from the study: Judged likely to be a sequencing artifact was a cluster of highly shared sequence variants. Indistinguishable V segments such as TRBV6-2 and TRBV6-3 were excluded. Later analysis found that TCR beta chains associated with HLA were more clonally expanded than other, equally common chains. A later examination showed that TCR association rates differed by HLA locus, with DRB1 most and HLA-C fewest.

PCR amplification relied on 60 Vbeta primers (plus 13 Jbeta primers). Here immunoSEQ multiplex PCR was the method, and the copy in TCRdb shows in-frame clones only, minus some. The sample lists roughly 120,000 clones; under 80% were seen once. V and J are TRBV5-4 and TRBJ1-2, with 9 nucleotides matching TRBD1. Sequenced: PBMCs. This TCR derives from a man aged 55 to 70 in good health and CMV-seropositive. The CDR3, as DNA: TGTGCCAGCAGCCTGAAACGGACAGGGGCGGACTATGGCTACACCTTC. Encoded protein: CASSLKRTGADYGYTF.